The TCR beta chain described here comes from a study of spatial heterogeneity in lung cancer. Study at large: Detection consistently yielded more beta chains than alpha chains.

Noted time point: sample taken at primary tumor resection. The sequenced material consisted of unsorted whole RNA from tumor, nontumor lung or frozen PBMC. Patients with untreated early-stage non-small cell lung cancer, numbering 72, were the donors. The presence of a unique molecular identifier marked each TCR cDNA molecule. TCRdb used MiXCR to reprocess the 5' RACE reads, holding one entry per CDR3 protein. The repertoire holds 1,500 to 2,000 distinct CDR3 sequences, with 7.8% as singletons. Germline loops: CDR1 DFQATT, CDR2 SNEGSKA (reference sequence). This CDR3 comprises 16 residues. The V gene lost 0 bases and the J gene lost 0 bases, with 9 bases spanning the gap. This clonotype is termed medium-sized (0.01 to 0.1%).

The sequenced sample was normal lung tissue next to the tumor, obtained at surgery. This TCR was sampled from a male donor with early-stage non-small cell lung cancer. J is TRBJ2-6 and V is TRBV20-1; D is undetermined. The CDR3 nucleotides read TGCAGTGCTAGAGATAGGACCCGCTCTGGGGCCAACGTCCTGACTTTC. This translates into CSARDRTRSGANVLTF.